The text below deals with one T cell receptor (beta chain). This record belongs to a study of blood T cell repertoires in COVID-19. Two negative PCRs, clearance, or symptom resolution were required of recovered Cohort 3 donors. The data were produced by immunoSEQ multiplex PCR, yet TCRdb's version contains in-frame clones alone and is incomplete. The data show 250,000 to 350,000 clones, roughly nine tenths seen once. The germline CDR1 and CDR2 sequences are SGHTS and YDEGEE. Trimming stripped 1 base from V and 5 bases from J, with 9 bases between. CDR3 length: 13 residues. This chain connects TRBV5-8 to TRBJ1-1; D gene ambiguous. Material: PBMCs or T cells enriched from blood (not recorded which). The receptor comes from a man aged 60 to 69 who had recovered from COVID-19. Here the CDR3 reads CASSLYWETEAFF. The CDR3, as DNA: TGTGCCAGCAGCTTGTATTGGGAGACTGAAGCTTTCTTT.